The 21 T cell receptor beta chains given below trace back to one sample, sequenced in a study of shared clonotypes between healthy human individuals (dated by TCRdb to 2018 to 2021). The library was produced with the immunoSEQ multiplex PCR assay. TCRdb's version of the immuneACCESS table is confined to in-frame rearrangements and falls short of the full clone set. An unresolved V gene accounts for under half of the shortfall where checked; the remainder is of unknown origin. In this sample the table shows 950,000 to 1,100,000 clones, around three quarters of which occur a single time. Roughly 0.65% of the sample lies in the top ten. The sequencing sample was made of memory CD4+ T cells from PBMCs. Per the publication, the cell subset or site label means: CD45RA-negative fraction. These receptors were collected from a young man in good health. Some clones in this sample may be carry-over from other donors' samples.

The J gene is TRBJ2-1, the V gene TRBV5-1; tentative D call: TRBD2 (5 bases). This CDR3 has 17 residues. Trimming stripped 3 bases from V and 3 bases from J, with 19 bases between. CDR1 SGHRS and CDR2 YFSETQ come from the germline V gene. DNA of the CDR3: TGCGCCAGCAGCTCAGGACTGTCTTCACGTCTCTACAATGAGCAGTTCTTC. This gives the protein CASSSGLSSRLYNEQFF. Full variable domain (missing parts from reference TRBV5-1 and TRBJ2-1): KAGVTQTPRYLIKTRGQQVTLSCSPISGHRSVSWYQQTPGQGLQFLFEYFSETQRNKGNFPGRFSGRQFSNSRSEMNVSTLELGDSALYLCASSSGLSSRLYNEQFFGPGTRLTVL.

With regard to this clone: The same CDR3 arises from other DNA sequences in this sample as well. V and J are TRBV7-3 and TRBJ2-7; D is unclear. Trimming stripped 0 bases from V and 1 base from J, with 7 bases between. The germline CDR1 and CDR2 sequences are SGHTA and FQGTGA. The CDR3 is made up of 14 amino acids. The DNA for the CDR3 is TGTGCCAGCAGCTTAACTGGGGATTCCTACGAGCAGTACTTC. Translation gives CASSLTGDSYEQYF.

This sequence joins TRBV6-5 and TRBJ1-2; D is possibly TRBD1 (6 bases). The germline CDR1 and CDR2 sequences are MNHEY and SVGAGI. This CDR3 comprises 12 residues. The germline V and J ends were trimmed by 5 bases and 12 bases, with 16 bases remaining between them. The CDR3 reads CASSTGTTSDTF. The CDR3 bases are TGTGCCAGCAGTACAGGGACAACGTCGGACACCTTC.

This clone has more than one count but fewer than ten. The CDR3, as DNA: TGTGCCATCAACAGGGACATCAATCAGCCCCAGCATTTT. It specifies CAINRDINQPQHF. V gene TRBV10-3 combines with J gene TRBJ1-5; tentatively, D is TRBD1 (6 bases). The CDR3 has 13 amino acids. V lost 7 bases and J lost 3, with 10 bases in between. The V gene's germline CDR1 is ENHRY and CDR2 SYGVKD.

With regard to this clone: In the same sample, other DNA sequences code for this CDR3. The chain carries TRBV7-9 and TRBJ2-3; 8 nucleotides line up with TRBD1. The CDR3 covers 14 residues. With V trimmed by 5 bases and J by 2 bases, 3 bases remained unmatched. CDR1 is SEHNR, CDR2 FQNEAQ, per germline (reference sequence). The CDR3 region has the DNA TGTGCCAGCAGCCCGGACAGGGTCACAGATACGCAGTATTTT. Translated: CASSPDRVTDTQYF.

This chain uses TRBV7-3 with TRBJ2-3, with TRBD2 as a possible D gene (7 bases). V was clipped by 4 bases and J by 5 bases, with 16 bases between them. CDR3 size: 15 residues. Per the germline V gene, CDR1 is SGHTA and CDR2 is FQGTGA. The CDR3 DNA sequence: TGTGCCAGCAGCTCGACGGGGGGCATCGGAGATACGCAGTATTTT. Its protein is CASSSTGGIGDTQYF.

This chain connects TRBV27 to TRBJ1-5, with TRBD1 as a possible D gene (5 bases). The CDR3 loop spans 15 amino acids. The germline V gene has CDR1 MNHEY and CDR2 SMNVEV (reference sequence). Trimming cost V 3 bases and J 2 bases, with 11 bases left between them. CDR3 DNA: TGTGCCAGCAGTTTTAGGGGAAAGGGCAATCAGCCCCAGCATTTT. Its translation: CASSFRGKGNQPQHF.

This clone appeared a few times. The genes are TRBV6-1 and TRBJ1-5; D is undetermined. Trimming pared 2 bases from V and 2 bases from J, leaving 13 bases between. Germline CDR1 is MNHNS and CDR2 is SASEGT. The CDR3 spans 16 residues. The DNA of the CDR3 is TGTGCCAGCAGTGAATATCGAAATGTGGGCAATCAGCCCCAGCATTTT. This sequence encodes CASSEYRNVGNQPQHF.

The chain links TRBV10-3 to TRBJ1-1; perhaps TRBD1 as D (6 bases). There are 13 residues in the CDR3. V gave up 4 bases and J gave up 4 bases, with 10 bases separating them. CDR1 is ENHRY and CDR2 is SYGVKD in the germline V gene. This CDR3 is CAISVEGGTEAFF. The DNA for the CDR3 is TGTGCCATCAGTGTAGAAGGGGGCACTGAAGCTTTCTTT.

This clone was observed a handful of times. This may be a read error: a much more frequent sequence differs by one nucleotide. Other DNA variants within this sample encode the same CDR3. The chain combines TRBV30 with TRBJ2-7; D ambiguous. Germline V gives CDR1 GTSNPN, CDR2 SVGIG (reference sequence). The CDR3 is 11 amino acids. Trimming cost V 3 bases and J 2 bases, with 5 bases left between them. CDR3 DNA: TGTGCCTGGAGCGACACCTACGAGCAGTACTTC. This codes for CAWSDTYEQYF.

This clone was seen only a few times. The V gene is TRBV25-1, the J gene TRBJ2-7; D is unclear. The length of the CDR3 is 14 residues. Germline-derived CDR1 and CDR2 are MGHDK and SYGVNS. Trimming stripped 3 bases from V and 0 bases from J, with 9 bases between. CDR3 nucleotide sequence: TGTGCCAGCAGTGATTACAGTTACTCCTACGAGCAGTACTTC. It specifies CASSDYSYSYEQYF.

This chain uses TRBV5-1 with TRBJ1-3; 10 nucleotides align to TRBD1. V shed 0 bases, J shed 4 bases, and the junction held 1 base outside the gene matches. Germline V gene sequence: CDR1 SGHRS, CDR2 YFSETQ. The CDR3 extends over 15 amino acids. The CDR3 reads CASSLGDRGGNTIYF. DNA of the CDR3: TGCGCCAGCAGCTTGGGGGACAGGGGAGGAAACACCATATATTTT.

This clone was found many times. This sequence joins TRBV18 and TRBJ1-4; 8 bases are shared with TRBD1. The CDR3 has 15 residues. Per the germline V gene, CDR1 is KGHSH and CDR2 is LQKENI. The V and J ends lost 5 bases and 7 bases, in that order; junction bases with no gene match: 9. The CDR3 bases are TGTGCCAGCTCAGCGACTCAGGGGGCGGTTGAAAAACTGTTTTTT. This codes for CASSATQGAVEKLFF.

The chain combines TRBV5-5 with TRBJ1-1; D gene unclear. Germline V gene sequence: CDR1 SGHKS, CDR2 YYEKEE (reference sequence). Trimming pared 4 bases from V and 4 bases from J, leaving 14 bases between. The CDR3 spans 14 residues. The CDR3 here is CASSHPPGGTEAFF. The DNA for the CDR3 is TGTGCCAGCAGCCACCCCCCGGGTGGCACTGAAGCTTTCTTT.

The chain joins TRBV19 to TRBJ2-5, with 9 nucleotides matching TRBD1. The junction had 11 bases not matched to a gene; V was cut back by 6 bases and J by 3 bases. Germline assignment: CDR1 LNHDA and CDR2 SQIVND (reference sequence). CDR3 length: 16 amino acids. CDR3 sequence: CASRTTPGQGKETQYF. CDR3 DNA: TGTGCCAGTAGGACAACACCGGGACAGGGAAAAGAGACCCAGTACTTC.

CDR3 residues: CASSPGTGRSDTEAFF. As DNA, the CDR3 is TGCGCCAGCAGCCCCGGGACAGGGAGGTCGGACACTGAAGCTTTCTTT. The chain carries TRBV5-1 and TRBJ1-1; 9 bases match TRBD1. This CDR3 spans 16 amino acids. Germline-derived CDR1 and CDR2 are SGHRS and YFSETQ. With 4 bases clipped from V and 3 bases from J, the junction kept 10 bases outside the gene matches.

The CDR3 region has the DNA TGTGCCAGCAGCCAAAGACAGCACGGGGAGCTGTTTTTT. Protein: CASSQRQHGELFF. The gene calls are TRBV14 and TRBJ2-2; possibly TRBD1 for D (5 bases). Germline-derived CDR1 and CDR2 are SGHDN and FVKESK. Trimming pared 2 bases from V and 7 bases from J, leaving 8 bases between. CDR3 length: 13 amino acids.

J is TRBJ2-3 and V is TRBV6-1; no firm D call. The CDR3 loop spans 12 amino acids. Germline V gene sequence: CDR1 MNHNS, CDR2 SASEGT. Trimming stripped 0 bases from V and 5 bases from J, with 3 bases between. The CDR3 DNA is TGTGCCAGCAGTGAAGCGGGAGATACGCAGTATTTT. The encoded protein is CASSEAGDTQYF.

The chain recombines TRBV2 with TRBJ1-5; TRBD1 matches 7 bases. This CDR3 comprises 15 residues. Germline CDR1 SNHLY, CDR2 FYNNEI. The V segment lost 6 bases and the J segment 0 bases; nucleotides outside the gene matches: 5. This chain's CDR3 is CASREDRPSNQPQHF. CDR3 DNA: TGTGCCAGCAGGGAGGACAGGCCTAGCAATCAGCCCCAGCATTTT.

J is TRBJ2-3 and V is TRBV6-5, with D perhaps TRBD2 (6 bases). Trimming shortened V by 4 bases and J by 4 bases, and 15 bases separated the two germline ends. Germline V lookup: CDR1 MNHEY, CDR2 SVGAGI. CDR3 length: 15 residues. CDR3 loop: CASSSGGEGSDTQYF. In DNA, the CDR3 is TGTGCCAGCAGTTCCGGAGGGGAAGGTTCAGATACGCAGTATTTT.

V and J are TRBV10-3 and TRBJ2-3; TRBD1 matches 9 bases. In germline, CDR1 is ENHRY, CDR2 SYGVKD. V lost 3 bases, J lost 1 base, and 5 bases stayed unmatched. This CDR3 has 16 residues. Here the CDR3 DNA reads TGTGCCATCAGTGATCCGGGACAGGGAGGCACAGATACGCAGTATTTT. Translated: CAISDPGQGGTDTQYF.